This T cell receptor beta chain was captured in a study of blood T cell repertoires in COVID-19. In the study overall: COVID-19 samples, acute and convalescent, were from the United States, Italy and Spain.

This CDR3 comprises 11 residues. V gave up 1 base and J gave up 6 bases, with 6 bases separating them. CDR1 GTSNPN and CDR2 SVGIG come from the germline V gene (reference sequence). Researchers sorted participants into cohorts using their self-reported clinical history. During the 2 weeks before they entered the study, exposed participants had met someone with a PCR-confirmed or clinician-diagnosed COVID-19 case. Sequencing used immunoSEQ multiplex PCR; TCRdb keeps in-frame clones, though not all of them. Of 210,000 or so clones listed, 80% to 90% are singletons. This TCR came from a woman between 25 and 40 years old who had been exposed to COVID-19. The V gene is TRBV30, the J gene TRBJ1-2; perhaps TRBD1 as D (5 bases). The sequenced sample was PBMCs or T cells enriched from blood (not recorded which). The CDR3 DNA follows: TGTGCCTGGAGTGCAGGGCATGGCTACACCTTC. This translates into CAWSAGHGYTF.